This T cell receptor (beta chain) stems from a study of CD8+CD57+ T cells in acquired aplastic anemia. Study-wide context: Sorted CD4+ plus CD8+ cells gave DNA averaging 3.2 ug. Read counts for CD4+ cells (from healthy donors) averaged about 11 million.

This clonotype is a singleton in its sample. Its antigen is not known. A much larger clone is a single base away; this may be a read error. Genomic DNA constituted the template upon which TCR beta VDJ and CDR3 profiling was performed. TCRdb ran MiXCR on the reads and lists one entry per CDR3 protein. In the table there are 100,000 to 130,000 distinct CDR3 sequences, approximately 49% of which are singletons. Overall study results and limits: Any difference that existed in CD8+ Simpson's diversity between patients and controls was not significant. Patients and controls shared some 30 CD8+ CDR3 sequences.

The specimen was sorted CD4+, CD8+, or CD8+CD57+ T cells (not recorded which) from PBMCs. This clonotype was sampled from a human donor in good health, serving as a control.

The CDR3 DNA sequence: TGTGCCAGCAGCTTCGGGGACTACAATGAGCAGTTCTTC. Amino acids: CASSFGDYNEQFF. This chain joins TRBV7-9 and TRBJ2-1; D possibly corresponds to TRBD2 (5 bases). The CDR3 consists of 13 residues. Per germline, CDR1 SEHNR and CDR2 FQNEAQ (reference sequence). V lost 3 bases to trimming and J lost 3 bases, with 6 bases between them.